Reported below is one T cell receptor (beta chain). The record originates from a study of T cell responses to AZD1222 COVID-19 vaccine. Some clones are missing from TCRdb's copy, which holds only in-frame ones; the method was immunoSEQ multiplex PCR. Of roughly 180,000 clones listed, approximately 90% are singletons. The material was peripheral blood, obtained on day 0 of AZD1222 vaccination. The receptor comes from an adult in good health.

The CDR3 loop is CASSALTGTFTEAFF. The CDR3 nucleotides are TGTGCCAGCAGCGCGCTCACCGGGACCTTCACTGAAGCTTTCTTT. The chain couples TRBV9 to TRBJ1-1; D is perhaps TRBD1 (5 bases). The CDR3 has 15 residues. Germline V gene data show CDR1 as SGDLS and CDR2 as YYNGEE. The V end was cut by 3 bases, the J end by 4 bases, with 16 bases between.